These 4 T cell receptor beta chains originate from one sample sequenced in a study of memory CD4+ T cells and cytomegalovirus serostatus. The data were produced by immunoSEQ multiplex PCR, yet TCRdb's version contains in-frame clones alone and is incomplete. Of fewer than 50,000 clones listed, over 65% were seen once; the top ten hold roughly 6.5%. Single viable CD3+CD4+CD8-CD45RO+ cells were sorted as the memory CD4+ T cells. Sequenced material: memory CD4+ T cells from blood. Receptors were obtained from an adult in good health and CMV-seronegative.

The chain employs TRBV27 and TRBJ1-1, with no clear D. This CDR3 spans 15 amino acids. Trimming took 3 bases from V and 2 from J, leaving 13 bases between them. Germline CDR1 reads MNHEY; CDR2 reads SMNVEV (reference sequence). The CDR3 coding sequence is TGTGCCAGCAGTTTCGCTCGGCAGGCAAACACTGAAGCTTTCTTT. It yields the protein CASSFARQANTEAFF.

The genes are TRBV2 and TRBJ2-2, with 8 nucleotides matching TRBD2. The CDR3 covers 14 residues. After removal of 6 bases from V and 4 bases from J, the junction contained 4 bases not matched to a gene. The germline V gene has CDR1 SNHLY and CDR2 FYNNEI. CDR3 protein: CASRRTSPTGELFF. The CDR3 DNA follows: TGTGCCAGCAGAAGGACTAGCCCCACCGGGGAGCTGTTTTTT.

The V gene is TRBV2, the J gene TRBJ1-1; D perhaps matches TRBD1 (6 bases). V lost 7 bases and J lost 1, with 13 bases in between. The CDR3 sequence is 14 residues long. Per germline, CDR1 SNHLY and CDR2 FYNNEI. The CDR3 region has the DNA TGTGCCAGCAAGAGGACAGCCCAGAACACTGAAGCTTTCTTT. Translating it yields CASKRTAQNTEAFF.

This chain connects TRBV6-1 to TRBJ1-1, with no clear D. The CDR3 has 14 residues. Germline V lookup: CDR1 MNHNS, CDR2 SASEGT. V dropped 6 bases and J dropped 1 base, with 12 bases sitting between them. For the CDR3, the DNA is TGTGCCAGCAGCGAAATAGGAGCGAACACTGAAGCTTTCTTT. This codes for CASSEIGANTEAFF.